A selection of T cell receptor beta chains follows, all from one sample in a study of CD8 T cells in ankylosing spondylitis. Via MiXCR, TCRdb re-called the 5' RACE reads, giving one row per CDR3 protein. The sample yields hundreds of thousands of distinct CDR3 sequences, around 21% seen once. Sequences were obtained from blood, either unsorted or a sorted T cell fraction (not recorded which). These receptor sequences come from a female donor with ankylosing spondylitis or in good health (not recorded which). The CDR3 runs from the conserved cysteine through the conserved F or W. The order of the fields is D gene, V gene, clone size, J gene, CDR3 DNA, CDR3 protein. A D gene is named only where the DNA matches it firmly. The listing skips clone size in some rows; elsewhere it reads once, few, many or a size class.

>NA|TRBV4-3|NA|TRBJ2-1
TGCGCCAGCAGCCAAGAGGCTGTTAGCGGTGAGCAGTTCTTC
CASSQEAVSGEQFF
>NA|TRBV11-2|NA|TRBJ2-5
TGTGCCAGCAGCGCACAAAGGGGGAGGGAGACCCAGTACTTC
CASSAQRGRETQYF
>NA|TRBV12-3/TRBV12-4|few|TRBJ1-5
TGTGCCAGCAGTTTTAATAGCAATCAGCCCCAGCATTTT
CASSFNSNQPQHF
>NA|TRBV4-3|NA|TRBJ2-1
TGCGCCAGCAGCCAAGCCCCTCCGTACCGAAACAATGAGCAGTTCTTC
CASSQAPPYRNNEQFF
>NA|TRBV6-6|NA|TRBJ2-7
TGTGCCAGCTCTGGGGGCACCTACGAGCAGTACTTC
CASSGGTYEQYF
>TRBD1|TRBV30|few|TRBJ1-5
TGTGCCTGGGGGACAGGGAGCAATCAGCCCCAGCATTTT
CAWGTGSNQPQHF
>TRBD1|TRBV20-1|NA|TRBJ2-5
TGCAGTGCTAGAGGACAGGGGGCCAAAGAGACCCAGTACTTC
CSARGQGAKETQYF
>TRBD2|TRBV12-3/TRBV12-4|many|TRBJ2-7
TGTGCCAGCCGCCTAGCGGGAGTTTCCTACGAGCAGTACTTC
CASRLAGVSYEQYF
>NA|TRBV7-2|NA|TRBJ2-7
TGTGCCAGCAGCTTAGTACGCTCAGTACTGCCCTACGAGCAGTACTTC
CASSLVRSVLPYEQYF
>TRBD1|TRBV12-3/TRBV12-4|many|TRBJ2-1
TGTGCCAGCAGAGGACAGGGGAGGTACAATGAGCAGTTCTTC
CASRGQGRYNEQFF
>NA|TRBV7-3|few|TRBJ2-1
TGTGCCAGCAGCCCGGCGAGCCAGAGCCCCCAGTTCTTC
CASSPASQSPQFF
>TRBD1|TRBV29-1|few|TRBJ1-4
TGCAGCGCAACGACAGGGGATAATGAAAAACTGTTTTTT
CSATTGDNEKLFF
>NA|TRBV6-5|NA|TRBJ1-4
TGTGCCAGCAGTTACTCCGGCAGAGCGGGAGAAAAACTGTTTTTT
CASSYSGRAGEKLFF
>TRBD2|TRBV20-1|few|TRBJ2-2
TGCAGTGCCCCGGGACTAGCGGGTGTGGGGACCGGGGAGCTGTTTTTT
CSAPGLAGVGTGELFF
>NA|TRBV27|NA|TRBJ2-2
TGTGCCAGCAGTCCACTGGCAGTCACCGGGGAGCTGTTTTTT
CASSPLAVTGELFF
>NA|TRBV12-3/TRBV12-4|NA|TRBJ2-7
TGTGCCAGCAGTCCGGGCCTGGGGCTTACCTACGAGCAGTACTTC
CASSPGLGLTYEQYF
>NA|TRBV3-1|NA|TRBJ1-1
TGTGCCAGCAGCCTTTGGAACACTGAAGCTTTCTTT
CASSLWNTEAFF
>TRBD2|TRBV20-1|few|TRBJ2-1
TGCAGTGCTAGAGATAGCGGGAGGCGGAATGAGCAGTTCTTC
CSARDSGRRNEQFF
>NA|TRBV7-2|NA|TRBJ2-5
TGTGCCAGCAGCCAAGTAGGAGGATATGAGGGAGAGACCCAGTACTTC
CASSQVGGYEGETQYF
>NA|TRBV5-8|few|TRBJ1-2
TGTGCCAGCAGCACCAGACAGAACTATGGCTACACCTTC
CASSTRQNYGYTF
>NA|TRBV15|few|TRBJ2-3
TGTGCCACCGGGGCGGCAGGACGGGATACGCAGTATTTT
CATGAAGRDTQYF
>NA|TRBV6-2/TRBV6-3|NA|TRBJ1-1
TGTGCCAGCAGCTTGAGAGAGATCGACACTGAAGCTTTCTTT
CASSLREIDTEAFF
>TRBD1|TRBV15|NA|TRBJ1-5
TGTGCCACCAGCAGAGTGTGGACAGGTACCAATCAGCCCCAGCATTTT
CATSRVWTGTNQPQHF
>NA|TRBV12-3/TRBV12-4|few|TRBJ1-5
TGTGCCAGCTCAAGGGGTCAGGATCAGCCCCAGCATTTT
CASSRGQDQPQHF
>NA|TRBV28|few|TRBJ2-7
TGTGCCAGCAGGTCCCCGGGACCATCCCACGAGCAGTACTTC
CASRSPGPSHEQYF
>NA|TRBV12-3/TRBV12-4|NA|TRBJ2-2
TGTGCCAGCAGTTTAGCCCTACAGGGCAGAGGCGGGGAGCTGTTTTTT
CASSLALQGRGGELFF
>TRBD2|TRBV3-1|few|TRBJ2-5
TGTGCCAGCAGCCAAGCGATTAGCGGGATGAGAGAGACCCAGTACTTC
CASSQAISGMRETQYF
>TRBD2|TRBV4-2|few|TRBJ2-1
TGTGCCAGCAGCCAATCGGGACTAGCGGGACTAAAGGCCCTCTACAATGAGCAGTTCTTC
CASSQSGLAGLKALYNEQFF
>TRBD2|TRBV20-1|NA|TRBJ2-3
TGCTGTGCTAGGATCTCTAGCGGGGGAACCACAGATACGCAGTATTTT
CCARISSGGTTDTQYF
>TRBD2|TRBV28|few|TRBJ2-7
TGTGCCAGCGGGGGGACTAGTCCTCGTGAGCAGTACTTC
CASGGTSPREQYF
>NA|TRBV7-2|few|TRBJ2-1
TGTGCCAGCAGCATAGGGCCTCCTTTTGTGGATGAGCAGTTCTTC
CASSIGPPFVDEQFF
>TRBD2|TRBV29-1|few|TRBJ2-3
TGCAGCGCTCGGCGGGGGACTCTTCCCACAGATACGCAGTATTTT
CSARRGTLPTDTQYF
>TRBD2|TRBV6-2/TRBV6-3|NA|TRBJ2-1
TGTGCCAGCAGTAGATCCGGGACTAGCTCCTACAATGAGCAGTTCTTC
CASSRSGTSSYNEQFF
>NA|TRBV7-9|NA|TRBJ1-1
TGTGCCAGCAGCCTCGCCCGGAGTGAAGCTTTCTTT
CASSLARSEAFF